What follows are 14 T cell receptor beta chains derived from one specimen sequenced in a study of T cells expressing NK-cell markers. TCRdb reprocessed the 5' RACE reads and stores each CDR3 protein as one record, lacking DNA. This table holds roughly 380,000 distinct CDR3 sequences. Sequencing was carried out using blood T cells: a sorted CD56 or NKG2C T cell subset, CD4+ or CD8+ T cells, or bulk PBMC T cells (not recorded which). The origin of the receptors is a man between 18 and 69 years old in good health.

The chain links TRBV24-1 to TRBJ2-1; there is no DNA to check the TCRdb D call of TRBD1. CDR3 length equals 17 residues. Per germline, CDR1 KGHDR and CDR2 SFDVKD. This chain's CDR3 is CATSDHTGTGSYNEQFF.

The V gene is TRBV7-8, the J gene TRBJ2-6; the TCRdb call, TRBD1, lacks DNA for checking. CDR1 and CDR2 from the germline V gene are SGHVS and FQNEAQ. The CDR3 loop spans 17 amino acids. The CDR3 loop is CASSLRGWSSGANVLTF.

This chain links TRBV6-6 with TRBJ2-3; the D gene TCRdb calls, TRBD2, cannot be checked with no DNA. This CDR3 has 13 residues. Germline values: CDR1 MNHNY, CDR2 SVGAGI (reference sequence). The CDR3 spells CASSYSRSGRKYF.

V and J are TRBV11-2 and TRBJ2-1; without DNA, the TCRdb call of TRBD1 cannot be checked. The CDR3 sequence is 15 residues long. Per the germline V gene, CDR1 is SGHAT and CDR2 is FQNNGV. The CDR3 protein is CASTRRQGVYNEQFF.

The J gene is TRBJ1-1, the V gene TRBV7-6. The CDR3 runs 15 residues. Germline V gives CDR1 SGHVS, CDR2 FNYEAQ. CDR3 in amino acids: CASSGGGDMNTEAFF.

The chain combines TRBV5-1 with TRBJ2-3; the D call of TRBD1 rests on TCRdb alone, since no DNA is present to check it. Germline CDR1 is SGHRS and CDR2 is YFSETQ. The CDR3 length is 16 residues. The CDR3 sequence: CASSYPTGPGTDTQYF.

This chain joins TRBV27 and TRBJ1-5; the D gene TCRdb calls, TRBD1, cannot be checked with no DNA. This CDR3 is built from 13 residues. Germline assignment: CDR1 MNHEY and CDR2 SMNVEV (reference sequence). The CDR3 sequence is CASSLKGSQPQHF.

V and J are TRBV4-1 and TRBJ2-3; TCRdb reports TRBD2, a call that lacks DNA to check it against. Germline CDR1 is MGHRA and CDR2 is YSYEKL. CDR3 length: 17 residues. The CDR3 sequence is CASSQGMARSATGTQYF.

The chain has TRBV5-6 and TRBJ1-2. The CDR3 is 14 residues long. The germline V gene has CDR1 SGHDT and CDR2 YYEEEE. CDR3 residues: CASSLQRLGYGYTF.

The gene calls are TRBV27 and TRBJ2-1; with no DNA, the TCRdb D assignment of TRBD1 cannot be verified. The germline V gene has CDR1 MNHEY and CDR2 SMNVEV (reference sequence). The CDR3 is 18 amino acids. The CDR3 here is CASSLSRRRGLGYNEQFF.

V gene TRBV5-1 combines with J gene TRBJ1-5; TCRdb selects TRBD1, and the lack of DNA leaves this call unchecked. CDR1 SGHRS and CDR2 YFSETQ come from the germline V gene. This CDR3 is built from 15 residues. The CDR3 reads CASRTGPISNQPQHF.

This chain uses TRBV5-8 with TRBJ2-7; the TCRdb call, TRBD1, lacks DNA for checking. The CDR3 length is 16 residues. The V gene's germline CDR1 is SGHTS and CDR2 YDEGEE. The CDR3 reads CASSLVGTGIFYEQYF. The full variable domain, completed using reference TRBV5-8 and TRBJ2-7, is EAGVTQSPTHLIKTRGQQATLRCSPISGHTSVYWYQQALGLGLQFLLWYDEGEERNRGNFPPRFSGRQFPNYSSELNVNALELEDSALYLCASSLVGTGIFYEQYFGPGTRLTVT.

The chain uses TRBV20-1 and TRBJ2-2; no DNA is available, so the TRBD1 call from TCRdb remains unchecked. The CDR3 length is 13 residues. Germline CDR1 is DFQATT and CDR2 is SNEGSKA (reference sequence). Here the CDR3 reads CSAKGALTGELFF.

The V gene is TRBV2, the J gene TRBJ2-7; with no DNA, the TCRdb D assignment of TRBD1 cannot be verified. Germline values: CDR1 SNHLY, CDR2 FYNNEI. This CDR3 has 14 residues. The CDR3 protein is CASSVDSATYEQYF.